These 13 T cell receptor beta chains were all obtained from the same sample, sequenced in a study of glioma-infiltrating T cells after dendritic cell vaccination. Time point defined: after dendritic cell vaccination, including at tumor progression/relapse. Repertoires were generated with immunoSEQ multiplex PCR, while TCRdb's copy carries only in-frame clones and drops some. The sample yields 50,000 to 65,000 clones, more than 75% seen once. The material was blood, obtained after dendritic cell vaccination. The origin of the receptors is a human donor with glioblastoma.

This chain connects TRBV2 to TRBJ2-3, with 8 bases matching TRBD2. Looked up from germline, CDR1 is SNHLY and CDR2 is FYNNEI. V was pared by 2 bases and J by 7 bases, with 8 bases of the junction left unmatched. This CDR3 contains 15 residues. As DNA, the CDR3 is TGTGCCAGCAGTGAATCCCGGGGGGGAGGAAATACGCAGTATTTT. Translation gives CASSESRGGGNTQYF.

Concerning this clone: One end of the junction is discordant with germline, which a read error may explain. V and J are TRBV11-2 and TRBJ1-6, with TRBD1 identical over 7 bases. Per germline, CDR1 SGHAT and CDR2 FQNNGV. The CDR3 has 15 amino acids. CDR3 DNA: TGCGCCAGCAGCCAGTCGAGGGGGCTGGGTTCACCCCTCCACTTT. Protein product: CASSQSRGLGSPLHF.

The genes are TRBV4-1 and TRBJ2-1; 9 bases are shared with TRBD2. The J segment lost 7 bases and the V segment lost 1 base, leaving 14 bases of the junction unmatched. CDR1 is MGHRA and CDR2 is YSYEKL in the germline V gene. The CDR3 sequence is 18 residues long. DNA of the CDR3: TGCGCCAGCAGCCAAGTAAATATGGTTGGCGGGGGGGCTAATGAGCAGTTCTTC. It translates to CASSQVNMVGGGANEQFF.

The chain links TRBV27 to TRBJ1-4, with D possibly matching TRBD1 (5 bases). V dropped 3 bases and J dropped 7 bases, with 15 bases sitting between them. Germline CDR1 MNHEY, CDR2 SMNVEV (reference sequence). The CDR3 extends over 15 amino acids. The chain's CDR3 is CASSLSAGWSEKLFF. CDR3 in DNA: TGTGCCAGCAGTTTGTCGGCAGGGTGGAGTGAAAAACTGTTTTTT.

This rearrangement joins TRBV7-9 to TRBJ1-4, with TRBD1 as a possible D gene (5 bases). The CDR3 sequence is 14 residues long. Germline lookup yields CDR1 SEHNR and CDR2 FQNEAQ (reference sequence). V was shortened by 2 bases and J by 6 bases, with 10 bases between the two germline ends. Here the CDR3 reads CASSLRGGYEKLFF. CDR3 DNA sequence: TGTGCCAGCAGCTTACGGGGGGGGTATGAAAAACTGTTTTTT.

The gene calls are TRBV9 and TRBJ2-4, with 9 bases lining up with TRBD1. The CDR3 is 15 amino acids. V was clipped by 3 bases and J by 6 bases; unmatched bases: 7. Germline V CDR1 and CDR2: SGDLS, YYNGEE. The DNA of the CDR3 is TGTGCCAGCAGCGGCGAGGGACAGGGTGCAAACATTCAGTACTTC. Translating gives CASSGEGQGANIQYF.

This clone has a handful of counts. The chain uses TRBV11-3 and TRBJ2-2; TRBD1 might be the D (5 bases). This CDR3 is built from 14 residues. Trimming removed 0 bases from V and 3 bases from J, with 5 bases in between. Germline values: CDR1 SGHNT, CDR2 YENEEA. The CDR3 is CASSLEGDTGELFF. The DNA of the CDR3 is TGTGCCAGCAGCTTAGAAGGGGACACCGGGGAGCTGTTTTTT.

This sequence joins TRBV7-8 and TRBJ2-7, with 7 bases that match TRBD2. The CDR3 runs 20 residues. In germline, CDR1 is SGHVS, CDR2 FQNEAQ. The V and J ends lost 6 bases and 0 bases, in that order; junction bases with no gene match: 23. The CDR3 bases are TGTGCCAGCAGTTTGGGGGTCGTAGTAGCGGGCGGACTTTTCTCCTACGAGCAGTACTTC. This encodes CASSLGVVVAGGLFSYEQYF.

This clone was seen more than once but under ten times. The gene calls are TRBV4-3 and TRBJ2-7; the match to TRBD1 covers 9 bases. CDR3 length: 15 amino acids. The V gene end was trimmed by 4 bases and the J gene end by 7 bases; junction bases not matched to a gene: 11. Germline V gene data show CDR1 as LGHNA and CDR2 as YSLEER. CDR3 nucleotide sequence: TGCGCCAGCAGCCGAGAAGGACAGGGGTTATGGGAGCAGTACTTC. Protein: CASSREGQGLWEQYF.

This rearrangement joins TRBV4-1 to TRBJ1-2; possible D gene TRBD1, 5 bases. Trimming took off 5 bases at V and 7 bases at J, with 14 bases between the two ends. This CDR3 spans 13 amino acids. CDR1 is MGHRA, CDR2 YSYEKL, per germline. In nucleotides, the CDR3 is TGCGCCAGCAGCGGGGGAGGGCGGGGTGGCTACACCTTC. Protein: CASSGGGRGGYTF.

CDR3 sequence reads: CAWTVGGTGELFF. CDR3 sequence (DNA): TGTGCCTGGACTGTCGGGGGCACCGGGGAGCTGTTTTTT. The V call is TRBV30, the J call TRBJ2-2; TRBD2 might be the D (6 bases). The CDR3 sequence is 13 residues long. Germline V gives CDR1 GTSNPN, CDR2 SVGIG (reference sequence). The ends were cut back, 4 bases at V and 4 bases at J, with 10 bases in the middle. Using reference TRBV30 and TRBJ2-2 for the parts outside the CDR3, the full variable domain is SQTIHQWPATLVQPVGSPLSLECTVEGTSNPNLYWYRQAAGRGLQLLFYSVGIGQISSEVPQNLSASRPQDRQFILSSKKLLLSDSGFYLCAWTVGGTGELFFGEGSRLTVL.

This chain links TRBV5-4 with TRBJ2-1; D call uncertain. CDR1 and CDR2 from the germline V gene are SGHNT and YYREEE (reference sequence). V was trimmed by 3 bases and J by 5 bases, leaving 15 bases between them. The CDR3 totals 15 residues. The CDR3 sequence is CASSSGASANNEQFF. In DNA, the CDR3 is TGTGCCAGCAGCTCAGGCGCGAGTGCTAACAATGAGCAGTTCTTC. The whole variable domain, filled in from reference TRBV5-4 and TRBJ2-1, reads ETGVTQSPTHLIKTRGQQVTLRCSSQSGHNTVSWYQQALGQGPQFIFQYYREEENGRGNFPPRFSGLQFPNYSSELNVNALELDDSALYLCASSSGASANNEQFFGPGTRLTVL.

The CDR3 protein is CSASGARETQYF. The CDR3 coding sequence is TGCAGCGCTAGCGGGGCCAGAGAGACCCAGTACTTC. This chain uses TRBV29-1 with TRBJ2-5; 9 nucleotides match TRBD2. Trimming cost V 7 bases and J 4 bases; bases outside gene matches: 4. The CDR3 consists of 12 residues. Germline V gene sequence: CDR1 SQVTM, CDR2 ANQGSEA.